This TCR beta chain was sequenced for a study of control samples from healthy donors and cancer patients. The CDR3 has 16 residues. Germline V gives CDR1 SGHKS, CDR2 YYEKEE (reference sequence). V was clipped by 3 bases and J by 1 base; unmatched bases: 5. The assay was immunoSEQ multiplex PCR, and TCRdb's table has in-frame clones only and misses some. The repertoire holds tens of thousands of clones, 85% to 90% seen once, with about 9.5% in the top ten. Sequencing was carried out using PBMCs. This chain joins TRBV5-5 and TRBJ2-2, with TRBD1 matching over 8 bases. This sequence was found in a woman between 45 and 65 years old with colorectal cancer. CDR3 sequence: CASSWDRRGNTGELFF. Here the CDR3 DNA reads TGTGCCAGCAGCTGGGACAGGCGAGGGAACACCGGGGAGCTGTTTTTT.